The subject of this entry is one T cell receptor beta chain. Its antigen remains unknown. cDNA libraries for TRB were generated by 5' RACE incorporating UMI labels. TCRdb re-analyzed the 5' RACE reads; it lists each CDR3 protein once, without DNA. The sample spans 100,000 to 150,000 distinct CDR3 sequences; the ten largest clones claim 0.45% to 0.55%. The CDR3 runs to 13 residues. Germline V gene lookup returns CDR1 ENHRY and CDR2 SYGVKD. This entry is derived from a study of CXCR3-negative and CXCR3-positive naive CD8 T cells. Whole-study context: Per-library TRB read counts averaged about 1.5 +/- 0.3 million, adding up to around 130 million in total.

Study findings and constraints: Both of the naive subsets showed about the same high diversity, but memory CD8+ cells had much less. TCR interaction strength was inferred from TRB CDR3 physicochemistry, as CD5 matched across naive subsets. Greater hydrophobicity was found in TRB CDR3s of CXCR3-positive naive cells than of CXCR3-negative naive cells.

The sequenced sample was naive CXCR3- CD8+ T cells from blood. Subset indicated: CD45RO-CCR7+CD27+CD95- naive CD8+ T cells lacking CXCR3 (TNR3-). This sequence joins TRBV10-3 and TRBJ2-1; the D call from TCRdb, TRBD1, cannot be confirmed without DNA. The TCR comes from a human donor in good health. Some clones in this sample may be carry-over from other donors' samples. This CDR3 reads CASSVDSYNEQFF.